This T cell receptor (beta chain) was captured by sequencing in a study of blood T cell repertoires in COVID-19. TCRdb keeps only in-frame clones here, not all; method: immunoSEQ multiplex PCR. Of more than 10,000 clones listed, about 90% were seen once; the top ten hold about 28%. V dropped 2 bases and J dropped 0 bases, with 7 bases sitting between them. This CDR3 contains 15 residues. From germline, CDR1 is MNHEY and CDR2 SMNVEV (reference sequence). The sample taken for sequencing was peripheral blood. The rearrangement links TRBV27 to TRBJ1-4; D is ambiguous. The origin of this receptor is a woman in her 70s with active COVID-19. CDR3 in amino acids: CASSLVGATNEKLFF. DNA of the CDR3: TGTGCCAGCAGTTTAGTCGGGGCAACTAATGAAAAACTGTTTTTT.